This entry lists 8 T cell receptor beta chains sequenced from one sample in a study of a mutant IDH1 vaccine in newly diagnosed glioma. Time point denoted: baseline, week 1 (first vaccination visit). The treatment is: pre-vaccination baseline after standard-of-care therapy. Profiling relied on immunoSEQ multiplex PCR, and the TCRdb table lists in-frame clones only, not all of them. The sample comprises 35,000 to 40,000 clones, around 90% of which are singletons, and about 20% rests with the top ten. Sequences were derived from PBMCs, sampled from a glioma patient treated with radiotherapy, temozolomide or both. The receptors originated from a man aged 18 to 30 with glioma.

The CDR3 DNA reads as TGTGCCAGCAGCTTAGCGAGGGATCCCGGGTTTAGCAATCAGCCCCAGCATTTT. It is translated as CASSLARDPGFSNQPQHF. This sequence joins TRBV7-2 and TRBJ1-5; D ambiguous. The germline gives CDR1 SGHTA, CDR2 FQGNSA. The CDR3 runs to 18 residues. Trimming stripped 0 bases from V and 0 bases from J, with 15 bases between.

V gene TRBV6-5 combines with J gene TRBJ1-5; 11 nucleotides agree with TRBD1. Germline V gene data show CDR1 as MNHEY and CDR2 as SVGAGI. J gave up 4 bases and V 4 bases, and 3 bases lay outside the gene matches. The CDR3 has 15 amino acids. CDR3 bases: TGTGCCAGCAGTTCGGACAGGGGGCGTAATCAGCCCCAGCATTTT. This sequence encodes CASSSDRGRNQPQHF.

The rearrangement links TRBV5-5 to TRBJ1-5; 7 bases map to TRBD1. Germline CDR1 and CDR2: SGHKS and YYEKEE (reference sequence). The CDR3 extends over 14 amino acids. Trimming cost V 5 bases and J 7 bases; bases outside gene matches: 9. The CDR3, as DNA: TGTGCCAGCAGTCCCGACAGGGCCGGCCAGCCCCAGCATTTT. Protein product: CASSPDRAGQPQHF.

Written as DNA, the CDR3 is TGTGCCACCGCGACTAGCGGAAAAGGGGTCGAGCAGTACTTC. Translation gives CATATSGKGVEQYF. The chain recombines TRBV6-5 with TRBJ2-7, with 9 bases aligning to TRBD2. The CDR3 consists of 14 residues. V was pared by 10 bases and J by 6 bases, with 13 bases of the junction left unmatched. CDR1 is MNHEY, CDR2 SVGAGI, per germline.

This sequence joins TRBV25-1 and TRBJ1-4, with a possible D match to TRBD1 (6 bases). V lost 2 bases and J 4 bases, leaving 11 bases between the germline ends. Germline CDR1 MGHDK, CDR2 SYGVNS. The CDR3 has 15 amino acids. The CDR3: CASSEGGHGNEKLFF. In DNA form, the CDR3 reads TGTGCCAGCAGTGAAGGGGGACACGGTAATGAAAAACTGTTTTTT.

This clone was seen a single time. The J gene is TRBJ2-3, the V gene TRBV15; 7 bases line up with TRBD2. Per the germline V gene, CDR1 is LNHNV and CDR2 is YYDKDF (reference sequence). The CDR3 is made up of 15 amino acids. J lost 4 bases, V lost 0 bases, and 4 bases had no gene match. For the CDR3, the DNA is TGTGCCACCAGCAGAGATGGGGGGGGAGCAGATACGCAGTATTTT. This sequence encodes CATSRDGGGADTQYF.

The V and J genes are TRBV7-9 and TRBJ2-5; D not resolved. The CDR3 loop spans 12 amino acids. Germline V CDR1 and CDR2: SEHNR, FQNEAQ (reference sequence). V was pared by 2 bases and J by 5 bases, with 6 bases between. CDR3 DNA sequence: TGTGCCAGCAGCTTATACGCGGAGACCCAGTACTTC. This gives the protein CASSLYAETQYF.

The rearrangement joins TRBV5-1 to TRBJ1-2; 12 nucleotides line up with TRBD1. The CDR3 consists of 15 residues. The germline gives CDR1 SGHRS, CDR2 YFSETQ. V shed 5 bases, J shed 5 bases, and the junction held 7 bases outside the gene matches. CDR3 in amino acids: CASSSGQGAQYGYTF. The CDR3 region has the DNA TGCGCCAGCAGTTCGGGACAGGGGGCTCAATATGGCTACACCTTC.